This TCR beta chain was retrieved from a study of CD8 T cells in Susac syndrome. Germline lookup yields CDR1 MNHEY and CDR2 SVGAGI. The CDR3 totals 12 residues. V lost 5 bases, J lost 2 bases, and 7 bases lay in between. Reverse transcription of about 0.45 to 1 ug RNA was performed with random hexamers. immunoSEQ multiplex PCR amplified TCR beta CDR3 across 54 Vbeta, 13 Jbeta. TCRdb used MiXCR to reprocess the immunoSEQ multiplex PCR reads, holding one entry per CDR3 protein. The sample carries 200,000 to 250,000 distinct CDR3 sequences, roughly 95% recorded once. The chain couples TRBV6-5 to TRBJ2-7; D is undetermined. The sample taken for sequencing was CD4+ T cells from PBMCs. This TCR was recovered from a human donor with multiple sclerosis. In nucleotides, the CDR3 is TGTGCCAGCAGTCACACCGCCTACGAGCAGTACTTC. Its protein product is CASSHTAYEQYF.